These 25 T cell receptor beta chains originate from one sample sequenced in a study of T cells after yellow fever vaccination. From the 5' RACE reads, TCRdb called clonotypes with MiXCR, one entry per CDR3 protein. The table shows some 73,000 distinct CDR3 sequences, with roughly 7.4% occurring only once. This specimen was CD8+ T cells sorted from PBMCs, taken on the day of the yellow fever booster vaccination. The receptor source for this set is a man aged 25 to 45 who received the YFV17D yellow fever vaccine.

Worth noting for this clonotype: This clone may be a read error of a much larger clone one base away. The V and J genes are TRBV5-5 and TRBJ2-5; D assignment may be TRBD1 or TRBD2 (5 bases each). The length of the CDR3 is 12 residues. V lost 5 bases, J lost 5 bases, and 10 bases lay in between. In germline, CDR1 is SGHKS, CDR2 YYEKEE (reference sequence). The CDR3 region is CASSGGAETQYF. The CDR3 bases are TGTGCCAGCAGTGGGGGAGCTGAGACCCAGTACTTC.

The J gene is TRBJ2-1, the V gene TRBV7-9; 8 bases match TRBD1. The germline gives CDR1 SEHNR, CDR2 FQNEAQ (reference sequence). V was clipped by 3 bases and J by 10 bases; unmatched bases: 8. CDR3 size: 14 residues. The DNA for the CDR3 is TGTGCCAGCAGCTTCGACCAGGGGGCGGGAGAGCAGTTCTTC. It yields the protein CASSFDQGAGEQFF.

This clonotype was counted a few times. The chain links TRBV20-1 to TRBJ2-1, with a weak D call TRBD2 (5 bases). CDR3 size: 12 residues. The germline V gene encodes CDR1 DFQATT and CDR2 SNEGSKA (reference sequence). V gave up 5 bases and J gave up 7 bases, with 12 bases separating them. The DNA of the CDR3 is TGCAGTGCTCCGCAATCGGGGAATGAGCAGTTCTTC. It translates to CSAPQSGNEQFF.

The CDR3 sequence is CSARDQLAGGPYEQYF. CDR3 nucleotide sequence: TGCAGTGCTAGAGATCAGCTAGCGGGAGGTCCCTACGAGCAGTACTTC. This chain joins TRBV20-1 and TRBJ2-7, with 11 nucleotides matching TRBD2. Germline lookup yields CDR1 DFQATT and CDR2 SNEGSKA (reference sequence). The CDR3 covers 16 residues. J lost 2 bases, V lost 0 bases, and 6 bases had no gene match.

The chain combines TRBV6-1 with TRBJ2-7; D is undetermined. Germline V gene lookup returns CDR1 MNHNS and CDR2 SASEGT. The CDR3 has 14 amino acids. V was shortened by 5 bases and J by 6 bases, with 17 bases between the two germline ends. The CDR3 DNA reads as TGTGCCAGCAGTCCCCAAGGATCAGGAACCGAGCAGTACTTC. Protein: CASSPQGSGTEQYF.

This clonotype occurred many times. The chain joins TRBV7-2 to TRBJ2-1; 12 nucleotides agree with TRBD2. Trimming at V came to 2 bases and at J to 6 bases, leaving 2 bases not matched to a gene. The CDR3 runs 15 residues. Germline V gene data show CDR1 as SGHTA and CDR2 as FQGNSA. DNA for the CDR3: TGTGCCAGCAGCTTACTAGCGGGAGGGCGCAATGAGCAGTTCTTC. It translates to CASSLLAGGRNEQFF.

This clonotype occurred a few times. This chain joins TRBV5-1 and TRBJ2-3; D ambiguous. Deletions cut 2 bases from V and 2 bases from J, with 3 bases between. From germline, CDR1 is SGHRS and CDR2 YFSETQ. The CDR3 has 12 residues. The CDR3 sequence: CASSLYTDTQYF. DNA of the CDR3: TGCGCCAGCAGCTTATACACAGATACGCAGTATTTT.

The CDR3 here is CASSPPDTFGELFF. The CDR3 DNA is TGTGCCAGCTCACCGCCGGACACTTTCGGGGAGCTGTTTTTT. The chain employs TRBV18 and TRBJ2-2; weak D call: TRBD1 (5 bases). This CDR3 is 14 amino acids long. The germline CDR1 and CDR2 sequences are KGHSH and LQKENI. The V and J ends lost 3 bases and 7 bases respectively, with 12 bases between them.

This clonotype was seen many times. The chain uses TRBV7-8 and TRBJ2-5, with 9 bases aligning to TRBD1. The germline gives CDR1 SGHVS, CDR2 FQNEAQ. This CDR3 is 16 amino acids long. J gave up 5 bases and V 7 bases, and 14 bases lay outside the gene matches. The CDR3 DNA reads TGTGCCAGCATCGCTTTCGGACAGGGGAAGTTGGAGACCCAGTACTTC. Protein sequence: CASIAFGQGKLETQYF.

This clonotype was counted between two and nine times. The V gene is TRBV7-8, the J gene TRBJ2-7; 14 nucleotides line up with TRBD2. The germline CDR1 and CDR2 sequences are SGHVS and FQNEAQ. This CDR3 has 16 residues. V gave up 5 bases and J gave up 7 bases; unmatched junction bases: 10. CDR3 DNA: TGTGCCAGCAGCCGAACCGGGACTAGCGGGGGAGGGGAGCAGTACTTC. Its translation is CASSRTGTSGGGEQYF.

This clonotype was counted at least ten times. The V call is TRBV15, the J call TRBJ2-7, with TRBD1 matching over 9 bases. The CDR3 consists of 15 residues. V shed 4 bases and J 7 bases; nucleotides not matched to a gene: 11. CDR1 LNHNV and CDR2 YYDKDF come from the germline V gene (reference sequence). The CDR3 nucleotides read TGTGCCACCAGCACTACGGGACAGGGTTTGAGTGAGCAGTACTTC. Amino acid sequence: CATSTTGQGLSEQYF. Combining the CDR3 with reference TRBV15 and TRBJ2-7 gives the whole variable domain DAMVIQNPRYQVTQFGKPVTLSCSQTLNHNVMYWYQQKSSQAPKLLFHYYDKDFNNEADTPDNFQSRRPNTSFCFLDIRSPGLGDTAMYLCATSTTGQGLSEQYFGPGTRLTVT.

The chain uses TRBV12-5 and TRBJ2-7; D gene unclear. CDR3 length: 11 amino acids. Per germline, CDR1 LGHNT and CDR2 FRNRAP. V dropped 1 base and J dropped 3 bases, with 1 base sitting between them. For the CDR3, the DNA is TGTGCTAGTGGTTTGGGCTACGAGCAGTACTTC. Translated: CASGLGYEQYF.

The chain joins TRBV20-1 to TRBJ2-5; D not resolved. The CDR3 covers 14 residues. Trimming took off 0 bases at V and 5 bases at J, with 13 bases between the two ends. Germline V gives CDR1 DFQATT, CDR2 SNEGSKA (reference sequence). The CDR3 region is CSARDRIGRETQYF. CDR3 coding DNA: TGCAGTGCTAGAGATCGTATAGGGCGCGAGACCCAGTACTTC.

This chain uses TRBV11-1 with TRBJ1-2, with TRBD1 matching over 8 bases. Germline lookup yields CDR1 SGHAT and CDR2 FQDESV (reference sequence). There are 17 residues in the CDR3. J was trimmed by 4 bases and V by 1 base; bases with no gene match: 11. The CDR3 DNA sequence: TGTGCCAGCAGCTTAGGGGCCGACAGGGGCCACGGCTATGGCTACACCTTC. It codes for CASSLGADRGHGYGYTF.

The chain couples TRBV20-1 to TRBJ2-1, with 10 bases lining up with TRBD2. Trimming removed 5 bases from V and 7 bases from J; junction bases left unmatched: 14. This CDR3 contains 16 residues. Germline-derived CDR1 and CDR2 are DFQATT and SNEGSKA (reference sequence). Here the CDR3 DNA reads TGCAGTGCTGGTATAGCGGGAGGCGGGTTTAGTAATGAGCAGTTCTTC. It codes for CSAGIAGGGFSNEQFF.

This clonotype was counted only a few times. This chain links TRBV6-6 with TRBJ1-6; 7 bases map to TRBD1. With V trimmed by 8 bases and J by 3 bases, 7 bases remained unmatched. CDR1 and CDR2 from the germline V gene are MNHNY and SVGAGI (reference sequence). This CDR3 region has 15 residues. The CDR3 sequence is CASSRGLDYNSPLHF. CDR3 bases: TGTGCCAGCTCGAGGGGGCTCGACTATAATTCACCCCTCCACTTT.

This clonotype appeared many times. The rearrangement joins TRBV20-1 to TRBJ2-3; D is uncertain. This CDR3 has 13 residues. The V gene's germline CDR1 is DFQATT and CDR2 SNEGSKA (reference sequence). Trimming shortened V by 0 bases and J by 3 bases, and 7 bases separated the two germline ends. The CDR3 is CSARDPQTDTQYF. The CDR3 DNA follows: TGCAGTGCTAGAGATCCCCAAACAGATACGCAGTATTTT.

Many counts were recorded for this clonotype. This chain's CDR3 is CASRKKGGQGAYTF. CDR3 nucleotide sequence: TGTGCCAGCAGGAAAAAGGGGGGACAGGGAGCCTACACCTTC. The chain links TRBV21-1 to TRBJ1-2; the table's TRBD1 call for D was not verified on the DNA. TRBV21-1 is tagged as a pseudogene. The CDR3 is made up of 14 amino acids.

This clonotype was detected many times. This chain uses TRBV7-2 with TRBJ2-7, with 9 bases fitting TRBD2. Per the germline V gene, CDR1 is SGHTA and CDR2 is FQGNSA. Trimming removed 3 bases from V and 2 bases from J; junction bases left unmatched: 5. The CDR3 consists of 15 residues. In DNA form, the CDR3 reads TGTGCCAGCAGCTTCGGGCTAGCGGGACCCTACGAGCAGTACTTC. Amino acids: CASSFGLAGPYEQYF. Based on the CDR3 plus reference TRBV7-2 and TRBJ2-7, the full variable domain is GAGVSQSPSNKVTEKGKDVELRCDPISGHTALYWYRQSLGQGLEFLIYFQGNSAPDKSGLPSDRFSAERTGGSVSTLTIQRTQQEDSAVYLCASSFGLAGPYEQYFGPGTRLTVT.

This clonotype was seen a few times. The V call is TRBV20-1, the J call TRBJ2-1; 12 bases are a match to TRBD2. The CDR3 is 15 amino acids. CDR1 is DFQATT and CDR2 is SNEGSKA in the germline V gene (reference sequence). V was clipped by 6 bases and J by 4 bases; unmatched bases: 7. In DNA, the CDR3 is TGCAGTGCCAGGGGACTAGCGGGCTTGTACAATGAGCAGTTCTTC. Amino acid sequence: CSARGLAGLYNEQFF.

The chain's CDR3 is CSVAGTSGNEQFF. As DNA, the CDR3 is TGCAGCGTGGCCGGGACTAGCGGCAATGAGCAGTTCTTC. The chain joins TRBV29-1 to TRBJ2-1; 11 nucleotides line up with TRBD2. V dropped 6 bases and J dropped 6; count of bases not matched to a gene: 4. The V gene's germline CDR1 is SQVTM and CDR2 ANQGSEA. The CDR3 is 13 residues long.

This clonotype was counted many times. The rearrangement links TRBV12-3 or TRBV12-4 to TRBJ2-2; D not resolved. This CDR3 is 17 amino acids long. V lost 4 bases to trimming and J lost 0 bases, with 15 bases between them. Here the CDR3 reads CASSYFLRASNTGELFF. CDR3 bases: TGTGCCAGCAGTTACTTCCTTAGGGCTTCGAACACCGGGGAGCTGTTTTTT.

This chain links TRBV6-2 or TRBV6-3 with TRBJ2-7; D remains unclear. The germline V gene has CDR1 MNHEY and CDR2 SVGEGT. The CDR3 covers 14 residues. The V end was cut by 6 bases, the J end by 5 bases, with 17 bases between. The CDR3 reads CASSLGSTWDEQYF. CDR3 nucleotide sequence: TGTGCCAGCAGCCTCGGGTCTACGTGGGACGAGCAGTACTTC.

This clonotype was observed a few times. This chain uses TRBV29-1 with TRBJ2-3, with D possibly matching TRBD2 (6 bases). Germline-derived CDR1 and CDR2 are SQVTM and ANQGSEA. Trimming shortened V by 6 bases and J by 10 bases, and 11 bases separated the two germline ends. The CDR3 is 10 amino acids. CDR3 bases: TGCAGCGTATGGGGGGATGCGCAGTATTTT. It is translated as CSVWGDAQYF.

This rearrangement joins TRBV12-3 or TRBV12-4 to TRBJ1-6, with unresolved D. Trimming left V 5 bases short and J 10 bases short, with 9 bases between. The CDR3 spans 12 residues. In nucleotides, the CDR3 is TGTGCCAGCAGTGGTGTCTTGTCACCCCTCCACTTT. This gives the protein CASSGVLSPLHF.